The 15 T cell receptor beta chains in this list originate from one sample, sequenced in a study of T-cell reconstitution after alpha-beta-depleted transplantation in children. It was with unique molecular identifiers that the TCRbeta library was prepared. From the PCR reads, TCRdb called clonotypes with MiXCR, one entry per CDR3 protein. Of roughly 98,000 distinct CDR3 sequences listed, about 14% are singletons. Sequencing was performed on PBMCs, mostly from graft donor cells, taken 180 days after TCRalphabeta/CD19-depleted stem cell transplant. These receptors were obtained from a male patient between 2 and 10 years old who had a stem cell transplant for acute lymphoblastic leukemia, so the T cells may come from the graft donor.

This clonotype was counted a few times. The rearrangement uses TRBV7-9 and TRBJ1-1; D uncertain. This CDR3 has 10 amino acids. The V gene lost 7 bases and the J gene lost 0 bases, with 0 bases spanning the gap. Germline assignment: CDR1 SEHNR and CDR2 FQNEAQ (reference sequence). Here the CDR3 DNA reads TGTGCCAGCATGAACACTGAAGCTTTCTTT. It specifies CASMNTEAFF.

This chain uses TRBV20-1 with TRBJ1-1; the match to TRBD1 covers 8 bases. V lost 3 bases, J lost 3 bases, and 9 bases stayed unmatched. The CDR3 is 15 amino acids. Germline V gene lookup returns CDR1 DFQATT and CDR2 SNEGSKA (reference sequence). The CDR3 bases are TGCAGTGCTAGCCCCAGACAGGGGCTAGACACTGAAGCTTTCTTT. Amino acid sequence: CSASPRQGLDTEAFF.

This clonotype was picked up many times. The chain is built from TRBV20-1 and TRBJ2-5; a possible D gene is TRBD1 (7 bases). V was pared by 5 bases and J by 2 bases, with 30 bases between. The CDR3 sequence is 19 residues long. Germline V CDR1 and CDR2: DFQATT, SNEGSKA (reference sequence). CDR3 DNA: TGCAGTGCTTCCCCACCCCCGACAGGGTGGAGGGCTTTACAAGAGACCCAGTACTTC. This translates into CSASPPPTGWRALQETQYF.

The rearrangement links TRBV29-1 to TRBJ2-3; D possibly matches TRBD1 or TRBD2 (6 bases each). V gave up 7 bases and J gave up 5 bases, with 16 bases separating them. CDR3 length equals 13 residues. CDR1 is SQVTM and CDR2 is ANQGSEA in the germline V gene. CDR3 residues: CSARGPGGDTQYF. In nucleotides, the CDR3 is TGCAGCGCCCGGGGGCCCGGGGGAGATACGCAGTATTTT.

The V and J genes are TRBV7-9 and TRBJ2-7; D uncertain. The CDR3 spans 15 residues. Germline CDR1 reads SEHNR; CDR2 reads FQNEAQ (reference sequence). Trimming stripped 4 bases from V and 2 bases from J, with 15 bases between. The DNA for the CDR3 is TGTGCCAGCAGCTCCCCCAAGCACGGCACCTACGAGCAGTACTTC. It codes for CASSSPKHGTYEQYF.

This clonotype was counted only a few times. This rearrangement joins TRBV7-9 to TRBJ2-3; maybe TRBD2 (6 bases). CDR3 length equals 13 residues. V shed 5 bases and J shed 6 bases, with 12 bases lying between them. Germline assignment: CDR1 SEHNR and CDR2 FQNEAQ (reference sequence). CDR3 in DNA: TGTGCCAGCAGCCCCCCGGGGAGGGATACGCAGTATTTT. Amino acids: CASSPPGRDTQYF.

In this sample, this clonotype turned up a few times. The chain employs TRBV7-9 and TRBJ2-1, with TRBD2 matching 8 bases. V lost 4 bases to trimming and J lost 9 bases; unmatched junction nucleotides: 11. CDR3 size: 15 residues. Germline assignment: CDR1 SEHNR and CDR2 FQNEAQ (reference sequence). The CDR3 region has the DNA TGTGCCAGCAGCTCCCGGGGGGGGATTCAAATTGAGCAGTTCTTC. It translates to CASSSRGGIQIEQFF.

This clonotype was counted only a few times. V is TRBV15 and J is TRBJ1-4, with TRBD1 identical over 8 bases. V gave up 3 bases and J gave up 8 bases; unmatched junction bases: 8. The germline gives CDR1 LNHNV, CDR2 YYDKDF (reference sequence). The CDR3 has 15 residues. The CDR3 bases are TGTGCCACCAGCAGTGTTGGGACAGGAAAAGAAAAACTGTTTTTT. It is translated as CATSSVGTGKEKLFF.

There are a few counts of this clonotype. The chain joins TRBV5-1 to TRBJ2-3; D not certain. CDR3 size: 13 residues. V dropped 4 bases and J dropped 6 bases, with 12 bases sitting between them. CDR1 is SGHRS and CDR2 is YFSETQ in the germline V gene. CDR3 protein: CASSDEVTDTQYF. In nucleotides, the CDR3 is TGCGCCAGCAGCGATGAAGTTACTGATACGCAGTATTTT.

The sample holds a few counts of this clonotype. The chain employs TRBV20-1 and TRBJ1-6, with D maybe TRBD1 (5 bases). Germline V gene data show CDR1 as DFQATT and CDR2 as SNEGSKA (reference sequence). V gave up 6 bases and J gave up 7 bases, with 22 bases separating them. The CDR3 sequence is 16 residues long. Written as DNA, the CDR3 is TGCAGTGCCTCGCGCAGGGAGGAGAAGTCAAATTCACCCCTCCACTTT. Protein product: CSASRREEKSNSPLHF.

The V call is TRBV5-1, the J call TRBJ1-1, with 7 bases identical to TRBD1. The CDR3 sequence is 12 residues long. In germline, CDR1 is SGHRS, CDR2 YFSETQ. V lost 4 bases to trimming and J lost 6 bases; unmatched junction nucleotides: 3. CDR3 residues: CASSSGTAEAFF. DNA for the CDR3: TGCGCCAGCAGCAGCGGGACAGCTGAAGCTTTCTTT.

This clonotype appeared many times. The chain has TRBV5-1 and TRBJ1-4; 8 nucleotides agree with TRBD1. CDR3 length equals 14 residues. Germline V gives CDR1 SGHRS, CDR2 YFSETQ. V lost 9 bases to trimming and J lost 3 bases; unmatched junction nucleotides: 7. CDR3 nucleotides: TGCGCCACACGCCAGGGGGCCTCTAATGAAAAACTGTTTTTT. As protein: CATRQGASNEKLFF.

This clonotype was detected ten times or more. This chain links TRBV20-1 with TRBJ1-6; D unresolved. Germline CDR1 reads DFQATT; CDR2 reads SNEGSKA (reference sequence). The V end lost 3 bases, the J end lost 10 bases, and 13 bases lay between the germline ends. The CDR3 is made up of 13 amino acids. The CDR3 bases are TGCAGTGCTAGTCCGCGGACCGGGTCACCCCTCCACTTT. This codes for CSASPRTGSPLHF.

A remark on this clonotype: An end of the junction does not agree with germline; a read error may underlie this. The CDR3 loop reads CASSETGATPGATTEKLFF. In DNA, the CDR3 is TGTGCCAGCAGCGAGACTGGGGCAACTCCCGGGGCAACTACTGAAAAACTGTTTTTT. The rearrangement uses TRBV4-2 and TRBJ1-4; weak D call: TRBD1 (5 bases). Germline CDR1 LGHNA, CDR2 YNFKEQ. The CDR3 has 19 residues.

The rearrangement links TRBV5-1 to TRBJ2-1; 9 nucleotides line up with TRBD1. CDR1 is SGHRS, CDR2 YFSETQ, per germline. The CDR3 runs to 19 residues. V trimming: 5 bases; J trimming: 3 bases; junction bases outside the gene matches: 18. The CDR3 here is CASSFPLTPRDRDYNEQFF. The DNA for the CDR3 is TGCGCCAGCAGTTTTCCCCTAACCCCCCGGGACAGGGACTACAATGAGCAGTTCTTC.